One sample yielded the 32 T cell receptor beta chains listed below, sequenced in a study of blood T cell repertoires in COVID-19. Some clones are missing from TCRdb's copy, which holds only in-frame ones; the method was immunoSEQ multiplex PCR. The sample shows roughly 200,000 clones, roughly 80% of them seen only once. Sequenced material: peripheral blood. These receptors were taken from a man aged 50-60 years who had recovered from COVID-19.

This CDR3 is CASSEVTPFNEQFF. CDR3 DNA: TGTGCCAGCAGTGAAGTCACACCCTTCAATGAGCAGTTCTTC. The V and J genes are TRBV2 and TRBJ2-1; D gene ambiguous. The CDR3 runs 14 residues. Germline CDR1 SNHLY, CDR2 FYNNEI. V lost 1 base and J 6 bases, leaving 10 bases between the germline ends.

The rearrangement uses TRBV5-1 and TRBJ2-7, with unresolved D. Germline assignment: CDR1 SGHRS and CDR2 YFSETQ. V lost 2 bases and J lost 7, with 10 bases in between. This CDR3 comprises 12 residues. The chain's CDR3 is CASSLSRQEQYF. The CDR3, as DNA: TGCGCCAGCAGCTTAAGTCGCCAGGAGCAGTACTTC.

J is TRBJ2-2 and V is TRBV7-2, with 9 bases matching TRBD2. The CDR3 has 16 amino acids. V lost 2 bases to trimming and J lost 4 bases; unmatched junction nucleotides: 5. Germline CDR1 is SGHTA and CDR2 is FQGNSA. The DNA of the CDR3 is TGTGCCAGCAGCTTAACTGCGGGAGGGTTCACCGGGGAGCTGTTTTTT. Encoded protein: CASSLTAGGFTGELFF.

The chain is built from TRBV6-4 and TRBJ2-3, with 7 bases aligning to TRBD2. V lost 3 bases, J lost 10 bases, and 7 bases stayed unmatched. Per the germline V gene, CDR1 is MRHNA and CDR2 is SNTAGT. This CDR3 has 13 residues. The CDR3 here is CASSEWEGRAQYF. The CDR3 nucleotides are TGTGCCAGCAGTGAGTGGGAGGGCCGCGCGCAGTATTTT.

In its sample, this clone was seen a few times. The chain employs TRBV28 and TRBJ2-7; 10 nucleotides agree with TRBD1. The CDR3 sequence is 14 residues long. From germline, CDR1 is MDHEN and CDR2 SYDVKM. Trimming at V came to 7 bases and at J to 1 base, leaving 4 bases not matched to a gene. For the CDR3, the DNA is TGTGCCAGCACAGGGGGACAGGGGTCCTACGAGCAGTACTTC. Protein product: CASTGGQGSYEQYF.

This chain connects TRBV7-9 to TRBJ1-2, with 9 positions matching TRBD1. The germline V gene encodes CDR1 SEHNR and CDR2 FQNEAQ (reference sequence). This CDR3 region has 12 residues. Trimming cost V 8 bases and J 6 bases; bases outside gene matches: 4. In nucleotides, the CDR3 is TGTGCCAGCGTGAGGGACAGGGATGGCTACACCTTC. It is translated as CASVRDRDGYTF. The full variable domain, its missing parts supplied by reference TRBV7-9 and TRBJ1-2, is DTGVSQNPRHKITKRGQNVTFRCDPISEHNRLYWYRQTLGQGPEFLTYFQNEAQLEKSRLLSDRFSAERPKGSFSTLEIQRTEQGDSAMYLCASVRDRDGYTFGSGTRLTVV.

The V call is TRBV3-1 (or the pseudogene TRBV3-2), the J call TRBJ2-1, with 8 bases identical to TRBD2. Germline CDR1 LGHDT, CDR2 YNNKEL (reference sequence). The length of the CDR3 is 20 residues. The trim removed 3 bases at V and 3 bases at J, leaving 19 bases unmatched. In DNA, the CDR3 is TGTGCCAGCAGCCATCTTCGCCCTACCCAAGGCGGGAGGAGCTACAATGAGCAGTTCTTC. Translated, it gives CASSHLRPTQGGRSYNEQFF.

The chain is built from TRBV5-1 and TRBJ2-5, with 12 bases lining up with TRBD2. The V segment lost 5 bases and the J segment 5 bases; nucleotides outside the gene matches: 7. This CDR3 is built from 15 residues. Germline assignment: CDR1 SGHRS and CDR2 YFSETQ. Here the CDR3 reads CASRSTSGSLETQYF. CDR3 DNA: TGCGCCAGCAGATCGACTAGCGGGAGTCTTGAGACCCAGTACTTC.

The chain recombines TRBV10-3 with TRBJ2-1; D may be TRBD1 (5 bases). Trimming took off 5 bases at V and 5 bases at J, with 13 bases between the two ends. The CDR3 runs 14 residues. The germline gives CDR1 ENHRY, CDR2 SYGVKD. CDR3 DNA sequence: TGTGCCATCAGTTTGAGCCAGGGAAACAATGAGCAGTTCTTC. Its translation: CAISLSQGNNEQFF.

This clone was seen a single time. The gene calls are TRBV15 and TRBJ2-3, with D tentatively TRBD2 (5 bases). Trimming pared 2 bases from V and 2 bases from J, leaving 17 bases between. The germline gives CDR1 LNHNV, CDR2 YYDKDF (reference sequence). CDR3 length: 17 residues. The CDR3, as DNA: TGTGCCACCAGCAGATATGGCGGATACCGGGACACAGATACGCAGTATTTT. It specifies CATSRYGGYRDTDTQYF.

The table lists this clone with a count of one. The V and J genes are TRBV6-2 or TRBV6-3 and TRBJ2-3; 8 bases agree with TRBD2. Trimming removed 4 bases from V and 0 bases from J; junction bases left unmatched: 12. Germline V CDR1 and CDR2: MNHEY, SVGEGT. The CDR3 contains 18 residues. CDR3 bases: TGTGCCAGCAGTTTGAGGCCTAGCGGGCACCTCAGCACAGATACGCAGTATTTT. Translating it yields CASSLRPSGHLSTDTQYF.

This sequence joins TRBV9 and TRBJ2-3, with 8 bases lining up with TRBD2. The CDR3 covers 18 residues. V was pared by 0 bases and J by 6 bases, with 15 bases of the junction left unmatched. CDR1 and CDR2 from the germline V gene are SGDLS and YYNGEE. CDR3 nucleotides: TGTGCCAGCAGCGTAGAGCTGTTCGGGAGGGGAAGGGCGGATACGCAGTATTTT. Encoded protein: CASSVELFGRGRADTQYF.

This clone showed up just a few times. The chain carries TRBV19 and TRBJ1-5; TRBD1 aligns across 9 bases. The CDR3 spans 16 residues. Germline trimming cut 3 bases from V and 6 bases from J; bases unmatched to any gene: 9. CDR1 is LNHDA, CDR2 SQIVND, per germline (reference sequence). The CDR3 protein is CASSINRGRGGQPQHF. The CDR3 DNA is TGTGCCAGTAGTATCAACAGGGGGCGCGGGGGTCAGCCCCAGCATTTT.

The J gene is TRBJ1-5, the V gene TRBV19, with no clear D. The ends were cut back, 2 bases at V and 0 bases at J, with 8 bases in the middle. The germline V gene encodes CDR1 LNHDA and CDR2 SQIVND (reference sequence). The CDR3 spans 15 residues. CDR3 residues: CASSIMGSSNQPQHF. DNA for the CDR3: TGTGCCAGTAGTATAATGGGCAGTAGCAATCAGCCCCAGCATTTT.

The rearrangement links TRBV5-1 to TRBJ2-6, with D unclear. V dropped 1 base and J dropped 3 bases, with 5 bases sitting between them. This CDR3 region has 14 residues. Germline V lookup: CDR1 SGHRS, CDR2 YFSETQ. The CDR3 is CASSLSLGANVLTF. The CDR3 region has the DNA TGCGCCAGCAGCTTGTCCCTTGGGGCCAACGTCCTGACTTTC.

This clone was seen once. The chain uses TRBV28 and TRBJ2-7; D unclear. Trimming shortened V by 3 bases and J by 5 bases, and 17 bases separated the two germline ends. In germline, CDR1 is MDHEN, CDR2 SYDVKM. The CDR3 consists of 15 residues. CDR3 sequence reads: CASSFFPEPPDEQYF. In DNA, the CDR3 is TGTGCCAGCAGTTTTTTCCCGGAGCCCCCCGACGAGCAGTACTTC.

There are a few counts of this clone. The chain recombines TRBV2 with TRBJ1-5, with D maybe TRBD1 (6 bases). V lost 8 bases to trimming and J lost 1 base, with 15 bases between them. Germline lookup yields CDR1 SNHLY and CDR2 FYNNEI. CDR3 length: 15 residues. CDR3: CASAVWGRSNQPQHF. The DNA for the CDR3 is TGTGCCAGCGCGGTCTGGGGGCGAAGCAATCAGCCCCAGCATTTT.

The chain joins TRBV10-3 to TRBJ2-2; D unresolved. Germline V gene lookup returns CDR1 ENHRY and CDR2 SYGVKD. Trimming shortened V by 2 bases and J by 0 bases, and 10 bases separated the two germline ends. The CDR3 consists of 16 residues. For the CDR3, the DNA is TGTGCCATCAGTGAGCGTGGCGGCGCGAACACCGGGGAGCTGTTTTTT. Its translation: CAISERGGANTGELFF.

The chain couples TRBV5-5 to TRBJ1-2; 7 positions match TRBD1. Germline values: CDR1 SGHKS, CDR2 YYEKEE (reference sequence). J was trimmed by 8 bases and V by 0 bases; bases with no gene match: 10. CDR3 length: 15 amino acids. As DNA, the CDR3 is TGTGCCAGCAGCTTGGAGGGGGCTTCGGTCGGCGGCTACACCTTC. Amino acids: CASSLEGASVGGYTF.

The chain recombines TRBV3-1 (or the pseudogene TRBV3-2) with TRBJ2-7; 9 positions match TRBD1. The CDR3 is 14 residues long. Trimming took 4 bases from V and 5 from J; bases not matched to a gene: 6. From germline, CDR1 is LGHDT and CDR2 YNNKEL (reference sequence). CDR3 coding DNA: TGTGCCAGCAGCCTTCGGGACAGGGTGGACGAGCAGTACTTC. It codes for CASSLRDRVDEQYF.

The V and J genes are TRBV5-1 and TRBJ1-1; D may be TRBD1 (5 bases). Looked up from germline, CDR1 is SGHRS and CDR2 is YFSETQ. There are 14 residues in the CDR3. Trimming took off 0 bases at V and 6 bases at J, with 12 bases between the two ends. The CDR3 sequence: CASSLVRQRAEAFF. The CDR3 bases are TGCGCCAGCAGCTTGGTGAGACAGCGGGCTGAAGCTTTCTTT.

The chain links TRBV7-2 to TRBJ2-3, with TRBD1 matching 8 bases. V trimming: 5 bases; J trimming: 3 bases; junction bases outside the gene matches: 7. This CDR3 contains 15 residues. From germline, CDR1 is SGHTA and CDR2 FQGNSA. The CDR3 bases are TGTGCCAGCAGCGGGACAGGCATCGGTACAGATACGCAGTATTTT. Its translation is CASSGTGIGTDTQYF. Complete variable domain (other parts from reference TRBV7-2 and TRBJ2-3): GAGVSQSPSNKVTEKGKDVELRCDPISGHTALYWYRQSLGQGLEFLIYFQGNSAPDKSGLPSDRFSAERTGGSVSTLTIQRTQQEDSAVYLCASSGTGIGTDTQYFGPGTRLTVL.

V and J are TRBV5-5 and TRBJ1-1, with D tentatively TRBD1 (6 bases). From germline, CDR1 is SGHKS and CDR2 YYEKEE (reference sequence). The CDR3 sequence is 14 residues long. V dropped 1 base and J dropped 2 bases, with 9 bases sitting between them. DNA of the CDR3: TGTGCCAGCAGCTTGCCCAGGGGAAACACTGAAGCTTTCTTT. Encoded protein: CASSLPRGNTEAFF.

This chain connects TRBV24-1 to TRBJ2-5; TRBD1 aligns across 10 bases. V gave up 6 bases and J gave up 3 bases; unmatched junction bases: 9. CDR3 length: 16 amino acids. Germline loops: CDR1 KGHDR, CDR2 SFDVKD. The CDR3 bases are TGTGCCACCAGTTCGGGAGACAGGGGGCTGGAAGAGACCCAGTACTTC. Translated, it gives CATSSGDRGLEETQYF.

Of note for this clone: Other DNA sequences of this sample code for an identical CDR3. V usage is TRBV3-1 (or the pseudogene TRBV3-2) and J usage is TRBJ1-2; D not certain. V lost 2 bases and J 2 bases, leaving 6 bases between the germline ends. This CDR3 has 13 residues. In germline, CDR1 is LGHDT, CDR2 YNNKEL (reference sequence). The CDR3: CASSQPRNYGYTF. CDR3 nucleotide sequence: TGTGCCAGCAGCCAACCCAGGAACTATGGCTACACCTTC.

This rearrangement joins TRBV5-6 to TRBJ2-7; D ambiguous. The germline CDR1 and CDR2 sequences are SGHDT and YYEEEE. This CDR3 has 12 amino acids. The V and J ends lost 3 bases and 6 bases respectively, with 10 bases between them. CDR3 loop: CASSSYEFEQYF. The CDR3 nucleotides read TGTGCCAGCAGCTCCTACGAATTCGAGCAGTACTTC.

This clone appeared a single time. The chain joins TRBV7-2 to TRBJ2-5; 7 bases fit TRBD2. V dropped 1 base and J dropped 5; count of bases not matched to a gene: 7. Germline V gene data show CDR1 as SGHTA and CDR2 as FQGNSA. The CDR3 loop spans 15 amino acids. The CDR3 bases are TGTGCCAGCAGCTTAGGGGGAGGGTCGGGCGAGACCCAGTACTTC. Its protein product is CASSLGGGSGETQYF.

The gene calls are TRBV10-3 and TRBJ2-2, with 7 bases matching TRBD1. Germline V gene data show CDR1 as ENHRY and CDR2 as SYGVKD. Trimming took 6 bases from V and 0 from J; bases not matched to a gene: 4. This CDR3 spans 15 amino acids. In nucleotides, the CDR3 is TGTGCCATCAGCCAGACAGGGACGAACACCGGGGAGCTGTTTTTT. Translated: CAISQTGTNTGELFF.

J is TRBJ2-7 and V is TRBV10-1; TRBD2 matches 9 bases. V shed 9 bases and J 4 bases; nucleotides not matched to a gene: 16. Germline V gives CDR1 WNHNN, CDR2 SYGVQD (reference sequence). The CDR3 is 16 amino acids. This chain's CDR3 is CARPSGEAPRGYEQYF. The CDR3 DNA reads TGCGCCAGGCCTAGCGGGGAGGCCCCGAGGGGATACGAGCAGTACTTC.

The chain recombines TRBV9 with TRBJ2-3, with 8 bases lining up with TRBD2. After removal of 0 bases from V and 5 bases from J, the junction contained 14 bases not matched to a gene. Germline values: CDR1 SGDLS, CDR2 YYNGEE. The CDR3 covers 18 residues. CDR3 DNA: TGTGCCAGCAGCGTAGCTAGTTCGATACGGGCGGGAGGAGATACGCAGTATTTT. This gives the protein CASSVASSIRAGGDTQYF.

This chain joins TRBV13 and TRBJ2-2; TRBD2 aligns across 15 bases. Unmatched junction bases numbered 8, after V lost 3 bases and J lost 6 bases. The CDR3 length is 18 residues. Germline V gene sequence: CDR1 PRHDT, CDR2 FYEKMQ (reference sequence). The CDR3 spells CASSLRTSGRAHSGELFF. The CDR3 nucleotides read TGTGCCAGCAGCTTGCGGACTAGCGGGAGGGCCCACTCCGGGGAGCTGTTTTTT.

The rearrangement uses TRBV9 and TRBJ2-6, with 10 nucleotides matching TRBD1. This CDR3 is built from 18 residues. Germline V gene lookup returns CDR1 SGDLS and CDR2 YYNGEE. The ends lost 4 bases at V and 0 bases at J; junction bases unmatched: 7. CDR3 sequence reads: CASSFIDRGLSGANVLTF. The CDR3 nucleotides are TGTGCCAGCAGCTTCATAGACAGGGGGCTCTCTGGGGCCAACGTCCTGACTTTC. Combining the CDR3 with reference TRBV9 and TRBJ2-6 gives the whole variable domain DSGVTQTPKHLITATGQRVTLRCSPRSGDLSVYWYQQSLDQGLQFLIQYYNGEERAKGNILERFSAQQFPDLHSELNLSSLELGDSALYFCASSFIDRGLSGANVLTFGAGSRLTVL.